One and the same sample provided the 29 T cell receptor beta chains below, sequenced in a study of identical twins. In TCRdb, the 5' RACE reads were re-called with MiXCR into one record per CDR3 protein. Of hundreds of thousands of distinct CDR3 sequences listed, over 5% are singletons. Sample: naive T cells sorted from blood. The receptor set was obtained from a man between 18 and 29 years old in good health.

The J gene is TRBJ2-7, the V gene TRBV6-5; 12 bases are a match to TRBD2. Germline CDR1 MNHEY, CDR2 SVGAGI. With V trimmed by 0 bases and J by 7 bases, 7 bases remained unmatched. The CDR3 runs to 16 residues. Written as DNA, the CDR3 is TGTGCCAGCAGTTACTCGATTCTAGCGGGAGGGTATGAGCAGTACTTC. Its protein product is CASSYSILAGGYEQYF.

This chain links TRBV6-1 with TRBJ2-3, with TRBD2 matching 14 bases. V dropped 10 bases and J dropped 3; count of bases not matched to a gene: 6. Germline V gene data show CDR1 as MNHNS and CDR2 as SASEGT. The length of the CDR3 is 15 residues. CDR3 sequence: CATLGLAGGTDTQYF. CDR3 in DNA: TGTGCCACCCTAGGACTAGCGGGAGGTACAGATACGCAGTATTTT.

This clonotype was found many times. The chain is built from TRBV29-1 and TRBJ2-5; 8 nucleotides align to TRBD1. V was pared by 6 bases and J by 2 bases, with 8 bases of the junction left unmatched. Per germline, CDR1 SQVTM and CDR2 ANQGSEA. This CDR3 has 14 amino acids. CDR3 sequence: CSVLPTGEQETQYF. The CDR3 coding sequence is TGCAGCGTACTGCCGACAGGGGAGCAAGAGACCCAGTACTTC.

This clonotype was seen a few times. The chain couples TRBV19 to TRBJ2-6; D is perhaps TRBD2 (5 bases). Trimming shortened V by 8 bases and J by 0 bases, and 11 bases separated the two germline ends. The CDR3 covers 15 residues. Germline CDR1 and CDR2: LNHDA and SQIVND (reference sequence). This chain's CDR3 is CASDGADSGANVLTF. The CDR3 coding sequence is TGTGCCAGTGACGGAGCGGACTCTGGGGCCAACGTCCTGACTTTC.

This clonotype showed up many times. The chain employs TRBV7-8 and TRBJ1-1; 8 bases are a match to TRBD1. The CDR3 totals 13 residues. Germline-derived CDR1 and CDR2 are SGHVS and FQNEAQ. The V and J ends lost 5 bases and 4 bases, in that order; junction bases with no gene match: 3. The CDR3 sequence is CASSQDRATEAFF. The CDR3 DNA is TGTGCCAGCAGCCAGGACAGGGCCACTGAAGCTTTCTTT. The whole variable domain, filled in from reference TRBV7-8 and TRBJ1-1, reads GAGVSQSPRYKVAKRGQDVALRCDPISGHVSLFWYQQALGQGPEFLTYFQNEAQLDKSGLPSDRFFAERPEGSVSTLKIQRTQQEDSAVYLCASSQDRATEAFFGQGTRLTVV.

This clonotype has at least ten counts. J is TRBJ2-1 and V is TRBV18, with D possibly called TRBD1 or TRBD2 (5 bases each). Germline values: CDR1 KGHSH, CDR2 LQKENI. V was pared by 3 bases and J by 10 bases, with 22 bases between. The length of the CDR3 is 16 residues. DNA for the CDR3: TGTGCCAGCTCACCGGCACTGGGGACCAACGTACCCGAGCAGTTCTTC. This gives the protein CASSPALGTNVPEQFF. The whole variable domain, remainder taken from reference TRBV18 and TRBJ2-1, is NAGVMQNPRHLVRRRGQEARLRCSPMKGHSHVYWYRQLPEEGLKFMVYLQKENIIDESGMPKERFSAEFPKEGPSILRIQQVVRGDSAAYFCASSPALGTNVPEQFFGPGTRLTVL.

The chain joins TRBV10-3 to TRBJ2-7; 13 positions match TRBD2. The CDR3 length is 18 residues. Losses at the gene ends were 10 bases for V and 5 bases for J; bases not matched to a gene: 20. Germline-derived CDR1 and CDR2 are ENHRY and SYGVKD. CDR3 amino acids: CATARSETSGRRMDEQYF. CDR3 sequence (DNA): TGTGCCACCGCGCGGTCCGAGACTAGCGGGAGGAGGATGGACGAGCAGTACTTC.

A few counts support this clonotype. The chain has TRBV7-9 and TRBJ2-5; no clear D. The CDR3 contains 13 residues. CDR1 is SEHNR, CDR2 FQNEAQ, per germline (reference sequence). Trimming took 1 base from V and 6 from J, leaving 9 bases between them. CDR3 bases: TGTGCCAGCAGCTTAGTAGGGTTGAAGACCCAGTACTTC. The encoded protein is CASSLVGLKTQYF.

Written as DNA, the CDR3 is TGTGCCAGCAGTTCAACGGTAGACGAGCAGTACTTC. Protein: CASSSTVDEQYF. This rearrangement joins TRBV6-5 to TRBJ2-7; no reliable D call. Trimming removed 4 bases from V and 5 bases from J, with 9 bases in between. Germline CDR1 and CDR2: MNHEY and SVGAGI. This CDR3 has 12 residues.

Concerning this clonotype: A read error may account for a junction end that differs from germline. The chain carries TRBV12-3 or TRBV12-4 and TRBJ2-7; D might be TRBD1 (5 bases). The CDR3 spans 14 residues. The CDR3 DNA reads TGTGCCAGCAGATACATCGGCAGGGCCTACCAGCAGTACTTC. Translation gives CASRYIGRAYQQYF.

There are a few counts of this clonotype. Written as DNA, the CDR3 is TGTGCCAGCACCGAGACTAGACAGGGTTCAGAGACCCAGTACTTC. Protein: CASTETRQGSETQYF. V usage is TRBV6-1 and J usage is TRBJ2-5; TRBD1 might be the D (7 bases). Germline V gene lookup returns CDR1 MNHNS and CDR2 SASEGT. V lost 7 bases and J lost 4, with 19 bases in between. There are 15 residues in the CDR3.

This clonotype was counted between two and nine times. V gene TRBV15 combines with J gene TRBJ2-7; a weak D match, TRBD2 (5 bases). Trimming removed 0 bases at V and 5 bases at J, with 8 bases between. The CDR3 is 13 residues long. Germline-derived CDR1 and CDR2 are LNHNV and YYDKDF (reference sequence). The CDR3: CATSRDRENEQYF. CDR3 DNA sequence: TGTGCCACCAGCAGAGATCGGGAAAACGAGCAGTACTTC.

This clonotype showed up just a few times. CDR3 region: CASSPGLGSSYEQYF. CDR3 coding DNA: TGTGCCAGCAGCCCCGGGTTGGGATCCTCCTACGAGCAGTACTTC. V gene TRBV7-9 combines with J gene TRBJ2-7; D gene unclear. The CDR3 is 15 amino acids. The V gene's germline CDR1 is SEHNR and CDR2 FQNEAQ (reference sequence). V was cut by 5 bases and J by 0 bases, with 14 bases left in between.

The table lists this clonotype with many counts. The CDR3 sequence is CASSLGSGTSYEQYF. Written as DNA, the CDR3 is TGTGCCAGCAGCTTAGGGAGTGGGACCTCCTACGAGCAGTACTTC. This chain connects TRBV7-2 to TRBJ2-7; D is perhaps TRBD1 or TRBD2 (5 bases each). CDR3 length equals 15 residues. From germline, CDR1 is SGHTA and CDR2 FQGNSA. V was shortened by 1 base and J by 0 bases, with 10 bases between the two germline ends.

There are many counts of this clonotype. This sequence joins TRBV3-1 and TRBJ2-1; 12 nucleotides agree with TRBD1. The CDR3 consists of 17 residues. The V and J ends lost 0 bases and 3 bases, in that order; junction bases with no gene match: 3. Germline V CDR1 and CDR2: LGHDT, YNNKEL (reference sequence). DNA of the CDR3: TGTGCCAGCAGCCAAGATGGGACAGGGGGCTTCTACAATGAGCAGTTCTTC. Translating it yields CASSQDGTGGFYNEQFF.

This clonotype was detected ten times or more. This chain uses TRBV6-5 with TRBJ2-3; the match to TRBD2 covers 8 bases. The ends lost 6 bases at V and 2 bases at J; junction bases unmatched: 10. The CDR3 has 16 amino acids. CDR1 and CDR2 (germline): MNHEY, SVGAGI. CDR3 sequence: CASSTIAGIPTDTQYF. The CDR3 nucleotides are TGTGCCAGCAGCACCATAGCGGGGATTCCCACAGATACGCAGTATTTT.

This clonotype was counted many times. The rearrangement uses TRBV29-1 and TRBJ2-5; TRBD1 agrees at 7 bases. The CDR3 has 13 residues. Germline CDR1 and CDR2: SQVTM and ANQGSEA. The ends lost 5 bases at V and 5 bases at J; junction bases unmatched: 8. The CDR3 region is CSVQRNRGETQYF. The CDR3 DNA sequence: TGCAGCGTTCAGAGAAACAGGGGCGAGACCCAGTACTTC.

This clonotype came up a few times. V usage is TRBV6-2 or TRBV6-3 and J usage is TRBJ2-5; no clear D gene. The CDR3 sequence is 14 residues long. Germline V gene sequence: CDR1 MNHEY, CDR2 SVGEGT. Trimming stripped 6 bases from V and 1 base from J, with 12 bases between. The CDR3 is CASRTTRLQETQYF. DNA of the CDR3: TGTGCCAGCAGGACAACACGGCTCCAAGAGACCCAGTACTTC.

This clonotype was recorded many times. The gene calls are TRBV29-1 and TRBJ1-4, with 10 bases matching TRBD1. V lost 6 bases and J lost 7; bases outside the gene matches: 5. CDR3 length equals 13 residues. Germline loops: CDR1 SQVTM, CDR2 ANQGSEA. Written as DNA, the CDR3 is TGCAGCGTGGGGGACAGGGGCGGTGAAAAACTGTTTTTT. As protein: CSVGDRGGEKLFF.

The rearrangement joins TRBV7-6 to TRBJ1-1, with a weak D call TRBD1 (5 bases). Germline CDR1 and CDR2: SGHVS and FNYEAQ. V shed 5 bases and J shed 0 bases, with 13 bases lying between them. This CDR3 is built from 15 residues. CDR3 residues: CASSPVIGVNTEAFF. In nucleotides, the CDR3 is TGTGCCAGCAGCCCCGTGATAGGGGTGAACACTGAAGCTTTCTTT.

This clonotype was detected only a few times. This chain connects TRBV18 to TRBJ2-1; 9 nucleotides align to TRBD2. Germline trimming cut 3 bases from V and 8 bases from J; bases unmatched to any gene: 8. Germline V gene lookup returns CDR1 KGHSH and CDR2 LQKENI. The CDR3 spans 15 residues. As DNA, the CDR3 is TGTGCCAGCTCACCTAATAGCGGGAGTCGTGATGAGCAGTTCTTC. Translated, it gives CASSPNSGSRDEQFF.

In its sample, this clonotype was seen a few times. This chain links TRBV15 with TRBJ1-5; a possible D gene is TRBD1 (6 bases). The CDR3 is 16 amino acids. The ends were cut back, 3 bases at V and 3 bases at J, with 15 bases in the middle. CDR1 is LNHNV, CDR2 YYDKDF, per germline (reference sequence). The CDR3 DNA is TGTGCCACCAGCAGCGTTGCCGGGACAATCAATCAGCCCCAGCATTTT. Protein: CATSSVAGTINQPQHF.

This clonotype has ten or more counts. This chain uses TRBV2 with TRBJ2-1; the D gene is possibly TRBD1 (6 bases). Germline CDR1 is SNHLY and CDR2 is FYNNEI. Trimming left V 10 bases short and J 0 bases short, with 13 bases between. The CDR3 consists of 14 residues. Here the CDR3 DNA reads TGTGCCACCCAGGACAGAAACTCCTACAATGAGCAGTTCTTC. Translation gives CATQDRNSYNEQFF. Drawing the rest from reference TRBV2 and TRBJ2-1, the complete variable domain is EPEVTQTPSHQVTQMGQEVILRCVPISNHLYFYWYRQILGQKVEFLVSFYNNEISEKSEIFDDQFSVERPDGSNFTLKIRSTKLEDSAMYFCATQDRNSYNEQFFGPGTRLTVL.

This sequence joins TRBV6-2 or TRBV6-3 and TRBJ2-1, with TRBD1 matching over 10 bases. CDR3 size: 20 residues. In germline, CDR1 is MNHEY, CDR2 SVGEGT. V dropped 4 bases and J dropped 2; count of bases not matched to a gene: 17. This CDR3 reads CASSSRTGGLASGPYNEQFF. The CDR3 nucleotides read TGTGCCAGCAGTTCGAGGACAGGGGGGCTTGCTAGCGGTCCCTACAATGAGCAGTTCTTC.

This clonotype was seen repeatedly, ten times or more. CDR3 residues: CASSTRSVNTEAFF. As DNA, the CDR3 is TGTGCCAGTAGTACCCGATCAGTGAACACTGAAGCTTTCTTT. V is TRBV6-2 or TRBV6-3 and J is TRBJ1-1; unclear D gene. This CDR3 region has 14 residues. Germline assignment: CDR1 MNHEY and CDR2 SVGEGT. V was cut by 9 bases and J by 0 bases, with 14 bases left in between.

This clonotype was detected ten times or more. V is TRBV5-1 and J is TRBJ1-2; the D gene is possibly TRBD1 (5 bases). V was shortened by 4 bases and J by 1 base, with 8 bases between the two germline ends. The germline gives CDR1 SGHRS, CDR2 YFSETQ. The length of the CDR3 is 13 residues. The CDR3 loop reads CASSLDSNYGYTF. The CDR3 DNA follows: TGCGCCAGCAGCCTCGACAGTAACTATGGCTACACCTTC.

This clonotype was seen a few times. The rearrangement links TRBV6-5 to TRBJ2-5, with D maybe TRBD1 (5 bases). Germline values: CDR1 MNHEY, CDR2 SVGAGI. The CDR3 spans 15 residues. V was clipped by 4 bases and J by 9 bases, with 21 bases between them. The CDR3 DNA sequence: TGTGCCAGCAGTTTTCAGGGTTTCTCCCCTGGGGCCCAGTACTTC. Translated: CASSFQGFSPGAQYF.

This clonotype was recorded at least ten times. The CDR3 spells CASAWLWRYF. The CDR3 region has the DNA TGTGCCAGCGCCTGGCTCTGGAGGTACTTC. This chain uses TRBV7-8 with TRBJ2-7, with D uncertain. The CDR3 loop spans 10 amino acids. V was shortened by 8 bases and J by 12 bases, with 14 bases between the two germline ends. CDR1 is SGHVS, CDR2 FQNEAQ, per germline.

In this sample, this clonotype turned up a few times. The J gene is TRBJ1-5, the V gene TRBV20-1; D is uncertain. The germline CDR1 and CDR2 sequences are DFQATT and SNEGSKA (reference sequence). Trimming removed 6 bases from V and 2 bases from J, with 11 bases in between. The CDR3 runs to 13 residues. The CDR3 loop is CSARSVGNQPQHF. The CDR3 nucleotides read TGCAGTGCCCGCTCGGTCGGCAATCAGCCCCAGCATTTT.